This section outlines one T cell receptor (beta chain) sequence together with its context. This clonotype has ten or more counts. The specificity of this receptor is unknown. Base qualities are not at hand, and no much larger clone is one base apart. The data were obtained in a study of CD8+CD57+ T cells in acquired aplastic anemia (dated by TCRdb to 2016 to 2019). Regarding the study in general: Extracted DNA from sorted CD4+ and CD8+ cells averaged approximately 3 ug, ranging from 0.2 to 27.4 ug. Mean read counts for healthy donor samples were approximately 10 million for CD4+ cells and roughly 12 million for CD8+ cells.

Genomic DNA served as template for TCR beta VDJ combination and CDR3 sequence profiling. TCR repertoire sequencing was run on an Illumina HiSeq 2000. From the authors' description of their analysis: Repertoire assessment relied on Simpson's diversity index, CDR3 size and DJ length profiles, and TRBV/TRBJ rearrangement plots. Whichever DNA sequence was most abundant in the deep sequencing data was defined as the immunodominant clone. CDR3 amino acid sequences were screened for sharing across subjects and compared with published repertoires and the VDJdb database. TCRdb trimmed public reads at Q25 via fastp, called clones via MiXCR and kept in-frame beta chains. For every CDR3 protein sequence, its rows merge into one entry that carries the most common genes and DNA. TCRdb, rather than the study authors, made the V and J calls. The sample has roughly 150,000 distinct CDR3 sequences on record, approximately 44% of them singletons. The ten biggest clones cover about 1.1% of the sample.

Findings and caveats that apply to the study as a whole: CD8+ Simpson's diversity did not differ significantly between patients and healthy controls (P=0.060). About 30 CD8+ CDR3 sequences were found in both patients and controls but appeared to be highly expressed in patients and within the immunodominant clones of the patients.

V sheds 4 bases and J sheds 3 bases, leaving 1 base between their ends. Counted from cysteine to phenylalanine, this CDR3 has 11 amino acids. The sequence is cut down to CDR3 DNA, 33 bases in frame from base 1. TCR repertoires of sorted CD4+ and CD8+ blood T cells from severe aplastic anemia patients and healthy subjects were deep-sequenced in the study. Ficoll-Paque density gradient centrifugation was used to isolate peripheral blood mononuclear cells. CD4+ and CD8+ T cells were sorted by FACS or magnetic beads before DNA extraction. The receptor chain draws on TRBV12-3 or TRBV12-4 and TRBJ1-5; the D gene is unclear. This clonotype was sampled from a human donor in good health. The sequenced sample consisted of sorted CD4+, CD8+, or CD8+CD57+ T cells (not recorded which) from PBMCs. The DNA sequence follows: TGTGCCAGCAGTTCCAATCAGCCCCAGCATTTT. It encodes CASSSNQPQHF.